Listed below are T cell receptor beta chains from one sample, sequenced in a study of blood T cell repertoires in COVID-19. Sequencing used immunoSEQ multiplex PCR; TCRdb keeps in-frame clones, though not all of them. The sample lists roughly 140,000 clones; 65% to 80% were seen once. The sequenced sample consisted of peripheral blood. These receptors all stem from a woman aged 55 to 70 with acute or convalescent COVID-19. Each CDR3 is given with its conserved first and last residue. The D gene is left open where the match is weak. Size values are once, few and many counts, or a class for expanded clones, and some rows have none.

v_gene	j_gene	d_gene	abundance	CDR3aa	CDR3nt
TRBV3-1/TRBV3-2	TRBJ2-1	NA	NA	CASSEPGEYNEQFF	TGTGCCAGCAGCGAGCCGGGGGAGTACAATGAGCAGTTCTTC
TRBV11-1	TRBJ2-7	TRBD1	NA	CASSLRPGTGTNEQYF	TGTGCCAGCAGCTTAAGACCCGGGACAGGGACCAACGAGCAGTACTTC
TRBV7-9	TRBJ2-7	TRBD1	NA	CASSSDRSDYEQYF	TGTGCCAGCAGCTCGGACAGGTCGGACTACGAGCAGTACTTC
TRBV7-9	TRBJ2-7	NA	many	CASSPGTNIYEQYF	TGTGCCAGCAGTCCCGGGACAAATATCTACGAGCAGTACTTC
TRBV28	TRBJ2-1	TRBD2	NA	CASSLPTGASGISYNEQFF	TGTGCCAGCAGTTTACCCACAGGGGCTAGCGGGATTTCCTACAATGAGCAGTTCTTC
TRBV29-1	TRBJ1-1	TRBD1	NA	CSGYTGEHTEAFF	TGCAGCGGGTATACAGGGGAGCACACTGAAGCTTTCTTT
TRBV5-1	TRBJ2-5	TRBD2	NA	CASSLASGSRGYQETQYF	TGCGCCAGCAGCTTGGCTAGCGGGAGCAGGGGGTACCAAGAGACCCAGTACTTC
TRBV3-1/TRBV3-2	TRBJ1-1	NA	NA	CASRQGGDTEAFF	TGTGCCAGCAGACAAGGGGGGGACACTGAAGCTTTCTTT
TRBV28	TRBJ1-1	NA	NA	CASSLSGLTNTEAFF	TGTGCCAGCAGCCTAAGCGGACTCACGAACACTGAAGCTTTCTTT
TRBV27	TRBJ2-7	NA	NA	CASSFPSVIVDEQYF	TGTGCCAGCAGTTTTCCAAGCGTCATAGTAGACGAGCAGTACTTC
TRBV6-1	TRBJ1-2	NA	NA	CASSDKGERNYGYTF	TGTGCCAGCAGTGATAAGGGGGAGAGGAACTATGGCTACACCTTC
TRBV28	TRBJ1-3	TRBD1	once	CASIGQGSHSGNTIYF	TGTGCCAGCATTGGACAGGGGTCTCACTCTGGAAACACCATATATTTT
TRBV3-1/TRBV3-2	TRBJ1-5	NA	few	CASSQSGPSGGNQPQHF	TGTGCCAGCAGCCAAAGTGGACCCTCAGGGGGCAATCAGCCCCAGCATTTT
TRBV11-1	TRBJ2-7	NA	NA	CASSFNLGGSYEQYF	TGTGCCAGCAGCTTCAACCTAGGGGGCTCCTACGAGCAGTACTTC
TRBV6-6	TRBJ1-1	NA	NA	CASSLGGMVTEAFF	TGTGCCAGCAGCCTTGGGGGGATGGTCACTGAAGCTTTCTTT
TRBV5-1	TRBJ1-1	TRBD1	NA	CASSRQGLNTEAFF	TGCGCCAGCAGCCGACAGGGTTTAAACACTGAAGCTTTCTTT
TRBV28	TRBJ1-1	NA	NA	CASIAAGLTEAFF	TGTGCCAGCATAGCGGCAGGGCTCACTGAAGCTTTCTTT
TRBV28	TRBJ2-7	NA	NA	CASEKYEQYF	TGTGCCAGCGAGAAGTACGAGCAGTACTTC
TRBV10-2	TRBJ2-1	NA	few	CAVASGPNYNEQFF	TGCGCCGTCGCAAGCGGACCCAATTACAATGAGCAGTTCTTC
TRBV7-8	TRBJ2-1	TRBD2	NA	CASSPAGVGYNEQFF	TGTGCCAGCAGCCCAGCGGGAGTTGGGTACAATGAGCAGTTCTTC
TRBV6-4	TRBJ2-1	TRBD2	NA	CASSPTSGRPSMEQFF	TGTGCCAGCAGCCCAACTAGCGGGAGGCCATCCATGGAGCAGTTCTTC
TRBV4-1	TRBJ2-7	NA	NA	CASSQDLSGKEQYF	TGCGCCAGCAGCCAAGATCTATCAGGGAAAGAGCAGTACTTC
TRBV29-1	TRBJ1-1	NA	NA	CSVGGGRNTEAFF	TGCAGCGTTGGGGGAGGACGGAACACTGAAGCTTTCTTT
TRBV9	TRBJ2-1	TRBD2	NA	CASSVRAREGLNEQFF	TGTGCCAGCAGCGTAAGGGCCCGGGAGGGCCTTAATGAGCAGTTCTTC
TRBV7-9	TRBJ1-1	TRBD1	once	CASSLRRDRGGTEAFF	TGTGCCAGCAGCCTCCGCCGGGACAGGGGGGGCACTGAAGCTTTCTTT
TRBV6-5	TRBJ2-1	NA	NA	CASSYLSGAYNEQFF	TGTGCCAGCAGTTATCTGAGCGGAGCATACAATGAGCAGTTCTTC
TRBV28	TRBJ1-5	TRBD1	once	CASSQLRAGDRGLWNQPQHF	TGTGCCAGCAGCCAATTAAGGGCTGGGGACAGGGGGCTTTGGAATCAGCCCCAGCATTTT
TRBV28	TRBJ2-1	TRBD1	NA	CASSLLGQGGNEQFF	TGTGCCAGCAGTTTACTCGGACAGGGGGGCAATGAGCAGTTCTTC
TRBV7-9	TRBJ1-5	TRBD1	NA	CASSISGGTGSNQPQHF	TGTGCCAGCAGCATTAGTGGGGGGACAGGGAGCAATCAGCCCCAGCATTTT
TRBV6-1	TRBJ2-3	NA	once	CASSEGGWLRGSTQYF	TGTGCCAGCAGTGAAGGCGGGTGGCTCAGGGGTAGTACGCAGTATTTT
TRBV30	TRBJ1-2	TRBD1	NA	CAWSARQGRAGNYGYTF	TGTGCCTGGAGTGCCCGACAGGGGCGCGCCGGAAACTATGGCTACACCTTC
TRBV7-9	TRBJ2-1	TRBD2	NA	CASRPAGTSQNLGQFF	TGTGCCAGCAGGCCGGCCGGGACTAGCCAGAACTTGGGGCAGTTCTTC
TRBV4-1	TRBJ1-2	NA	NA	CASSLDDRNYGYTF	TGCGCCAGCAGCCTCGACGACAGAAACTATGGCTACACCTTC
TRBV30	TRBJ1-2	TRBD1	NA	CAWSGQGHYGYTF	TGTGCCTGGAGTGGACAGGGGCACTATGGCTACACCTTC
TRBV19	TRBJ2-5	NA	NA	CASAPRRQETQYF	TGTGCCAGTGCCCCACGCAGACAAGAGACCCAGTACTTC
TRBV24-1	TRBJ2-5	NA	NA	CATSRRGAETQYF	TGTGCCACCAGTCGGCGAGGAGCAGAGACCCAGTACTTC
TRBV19	TRBJ1-2	NA	NA	CATTTGSANYGYTF	TGTGCCACCACTACAGGGTCAGCTAACTATGGCTACACCTTC
TRBV27	TRBJ1-1	NA	NA	CASSSLLGRTNTEAFF	TGTGCCAGCAGTTCTCTTCTGGGGCGGACGAACACTGAAGCTTTCTTT
TRBV19	TRBJ2-7	NA	NA	CASSRTPYEQYF	TGTGCCAGCTCCCGGACACCCTACGAGCAGTACTTC
TRBV18	TRBJ2-1	TRBD2	NA	CASSHYEPGLAGFNEQFF	TGTGCCAGCTCACACTACGAGCCGGGACTAGCGGGCTTTAATGAGCAGTTCTTC